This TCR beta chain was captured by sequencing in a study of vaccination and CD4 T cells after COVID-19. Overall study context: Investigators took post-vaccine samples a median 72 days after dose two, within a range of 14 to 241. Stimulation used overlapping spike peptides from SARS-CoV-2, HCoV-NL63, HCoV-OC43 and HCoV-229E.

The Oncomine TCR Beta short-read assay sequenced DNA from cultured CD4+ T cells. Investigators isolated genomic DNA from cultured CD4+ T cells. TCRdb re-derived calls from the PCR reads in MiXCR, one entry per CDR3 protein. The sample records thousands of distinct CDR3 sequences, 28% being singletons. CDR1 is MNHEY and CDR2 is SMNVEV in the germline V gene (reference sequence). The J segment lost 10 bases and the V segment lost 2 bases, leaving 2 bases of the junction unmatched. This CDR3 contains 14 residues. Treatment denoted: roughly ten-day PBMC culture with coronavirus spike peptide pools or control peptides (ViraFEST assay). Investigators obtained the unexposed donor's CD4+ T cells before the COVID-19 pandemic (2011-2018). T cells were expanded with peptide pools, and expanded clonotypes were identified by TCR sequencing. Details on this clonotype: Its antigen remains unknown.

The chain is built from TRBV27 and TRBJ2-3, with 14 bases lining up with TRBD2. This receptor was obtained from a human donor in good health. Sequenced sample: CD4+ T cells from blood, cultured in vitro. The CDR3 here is CASSLGTSGSSQYF. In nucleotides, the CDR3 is TGTGCCAGCAGTTTAGGGACTAGCGGGAGTTCGCAGTATTTT.